The clone carrying this T cell receptor (beta chain) was detected only once. Its specificity is not known. Assay used: immunoSEQ multiplex PCR; TCRdb lists only in-frame clones, some missing. The table records 150,000 or so clones, approximately 90% of them present only once. Germline loops: CDR1 MNHEY, CDR2 SMNVEV (reference sequence). V was cut by 5 bases and J by 0 bases, with 11 bases left in between. The CDR3 loop spans 14 amino acids. This sample stems from a study of T cell responses to AZD1222 COVID-19 vaccine. Overall study: Second-dose intervals of approximately 4 or approximately 12 weeks were pooled.

Study observations and caveats: Baseline antibody screening turned up just six seropositive AZD1222 recipients.

The TCR sequence derives from an adult in good health. J is TRBJ2-7 and V is TRBV27; no definite D call. This specimen was peripheral blood, taken on day 0 of AZD1222 vaccination. The CDR3 loop reads CASSEDSFSYEQYF. Here the CDR3 DNA reads TGTGCCAGCAGTGAAGATAGCTTCTCCTACGAGCAGTACTTC.